Below are 3 T cell receptor beta chains sequenced from a single sample in a study of OX40 agonist ivuxolimab in advanced cancers. Clones were sequenced by immunoSEQ multiplex PCR, and TCRdb holds only the in-frame ones, with some missing. The sample consists of 69,000 or so clones, roughly 80% of them appearing once. The sample was CD4+ or CD8+ T cells sorted from blood, taken in a trial of the OX40 agonist ivuxolimab. Every receptor here comes from an adult with an advanced solid tumor such as melanoma, head and neck, liver or kidney cancer.

V is TRBV10-2 and J is TRBJ1-6, with no clear D. CDR3 length: 17 amino acids. Germline V lookup: CDR1 WSHSY, CDR2 SAAADI. V shed 4 bases and J shed 0 bases, with 13 bases lying between them. The CDR3 DNA reads as TGCGCCAGCAGTGGGGGAACCTATAGCTCCTATAATTCACCCCTCCACTTT. Its protein product is CASSGGTYSSYNSPLHF.

This chain uses TRBV5-5 with TRBJ1-1; D is ambiguous. The V and J ends lost 4 bases and 6 bases respectively, with 19 bases between them. Germline CDR1 reads SGHKS; CDR2 reads YYEKEE (reference sequence). The CDR3 is made up of 15 amino acids. CDR3 region: CASSPRTQRDAEAFF. The CDR3 nucleotides are TGTGCCAGCAGCCCTAGGACTCAAAGAGACGCTGAAGCTTTCTTT.

The gene calls are TRBV27 and TRBJ2-3; D ambiguous. V was shortened by 3 bases and J by 6 bases, with 4 bases between the two germline ends. Per germline, CDR1 MNHEY and CDR2 SMNVEV (reference sequence). This CDR3 region has 11 residues. In DNA, the CDR3 is TGTGCCAGCAGTTTGAAGGATACGCAGTATTTT. This sequence encodes CASSLKDTQYF.